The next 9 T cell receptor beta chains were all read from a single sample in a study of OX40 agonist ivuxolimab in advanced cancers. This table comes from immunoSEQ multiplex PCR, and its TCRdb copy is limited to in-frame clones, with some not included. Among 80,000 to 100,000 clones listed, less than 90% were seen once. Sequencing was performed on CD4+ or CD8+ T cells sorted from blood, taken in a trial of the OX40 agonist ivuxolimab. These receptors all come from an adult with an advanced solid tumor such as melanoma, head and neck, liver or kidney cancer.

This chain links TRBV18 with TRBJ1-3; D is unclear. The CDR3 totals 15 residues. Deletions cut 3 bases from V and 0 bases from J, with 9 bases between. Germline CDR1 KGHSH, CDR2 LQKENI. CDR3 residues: CASSPTAVSGNTIYF. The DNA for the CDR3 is TGTGCCAGCTCACCCACAGCAGTCTCTGGAAACACCATATATTTT.

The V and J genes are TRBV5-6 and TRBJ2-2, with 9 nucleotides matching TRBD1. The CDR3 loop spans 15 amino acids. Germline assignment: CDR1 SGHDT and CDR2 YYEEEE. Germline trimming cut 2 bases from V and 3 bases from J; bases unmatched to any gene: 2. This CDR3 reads CASSFTGGYTGELFF. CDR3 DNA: TGTGCCAGCAGCTTTACAGGGGGCTACACCGGGGAGCTGTTTTTT.

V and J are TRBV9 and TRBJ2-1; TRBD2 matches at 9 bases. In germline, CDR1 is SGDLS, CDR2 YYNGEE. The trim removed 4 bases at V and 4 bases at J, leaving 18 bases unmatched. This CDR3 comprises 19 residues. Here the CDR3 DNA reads TGTGCCAGCAGCCCGCAGGGAGCGGGAGGCCCTACTCAGTACAATGAGCAGTTCTTC. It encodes CASSPQGAGGPTQYNEQFF.

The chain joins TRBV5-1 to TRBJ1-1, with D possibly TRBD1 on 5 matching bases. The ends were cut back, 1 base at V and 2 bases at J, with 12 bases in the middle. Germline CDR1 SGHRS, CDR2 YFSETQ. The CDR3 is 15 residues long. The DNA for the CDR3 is TGCGCCAGCAGCTTGCGACAGAATTTTAACACTGAAGCTTTCTTT. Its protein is CASSLRQNFNTEAFF.

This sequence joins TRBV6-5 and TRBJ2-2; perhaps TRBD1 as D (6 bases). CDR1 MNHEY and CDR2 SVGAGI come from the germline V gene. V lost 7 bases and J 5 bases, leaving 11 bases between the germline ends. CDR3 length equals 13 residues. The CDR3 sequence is CASTPRGTGELFF. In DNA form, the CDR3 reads TGTGCCAGCACTCCCAGGGGTACCGGGGAGCTGTTTTTT.

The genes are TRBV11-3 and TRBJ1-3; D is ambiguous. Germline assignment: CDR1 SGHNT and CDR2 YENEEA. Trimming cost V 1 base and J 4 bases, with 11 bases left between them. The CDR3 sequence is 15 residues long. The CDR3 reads CASSLGALEGNTIYF. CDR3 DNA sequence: TGTGCCAGCAGCTTAGGAGCCTTGGAAGGAAACACCATATATTTT.

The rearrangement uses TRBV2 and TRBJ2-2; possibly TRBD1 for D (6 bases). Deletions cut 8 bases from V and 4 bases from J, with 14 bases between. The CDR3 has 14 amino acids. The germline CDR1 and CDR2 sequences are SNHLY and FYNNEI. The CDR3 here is CASELQGFTGELFF. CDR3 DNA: TGTGCCAGCGAGTTACAGGGATTCACCGGGGAGCTGTTTTTT.

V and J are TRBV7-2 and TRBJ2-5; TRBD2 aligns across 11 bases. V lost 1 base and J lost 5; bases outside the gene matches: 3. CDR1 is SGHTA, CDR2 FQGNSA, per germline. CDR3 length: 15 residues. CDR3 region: CASSLGLAGGETQYF. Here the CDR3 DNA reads TGTGCCAGCAGCTTAGGGCTAGCGGGAGGCGAGACCCAGTACTTC.

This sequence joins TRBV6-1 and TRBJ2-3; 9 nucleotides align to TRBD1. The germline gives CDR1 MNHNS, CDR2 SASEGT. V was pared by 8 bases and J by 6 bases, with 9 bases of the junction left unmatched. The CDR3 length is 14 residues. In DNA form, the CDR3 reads TGTGCCAGCCACCTGGGACAGGGTGGTGATACGCAGTATTTT. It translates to CASHLGQGGDTQYF.